The clone carrying this T cell receptor beta chain was found many times. The time point was: blood at routine non-recurrence follow-up after resection. Unsorted whole RNA of tumor, nontumor lung or frozen PBMC was sequenced. Using its own MiXCR run on the 5' RACE reads, TCRdb lists one record per CDR3 protein. Of about 120,000 distinct CDR3 sequences in the sample, 12% were seen once. The data were obtained in a study of spatial heterogeneity in lung cancer. The CDR3 runs to 12 residues. The V end lost 3 bases, the J end lost 8 bases, and 7 bases lay between the germline ends. This chain links TRBV12-3 or TRBV12-4 with TRBJ2-2; D gene uncertain. Specimen: PBMCs, collected at follow-up. The receptor's source is a male donor with early-stage non-small cell lung cancer. The CDR3 region is CASSFGGGELFF. The CDR3, as DNA: TGTGCCAGCAGTTTTGGCGGAGGGGAGCTGTTTTTT.